These 3 T cell receptor beta chains were sequenced from one sample in a study of CD8+ T cells in alopecia areata. Sequencing used cDNA as its template, made by extracting RNA and reverse transcribing it. Data came from immunoSEQ multiplex PCR; TCRdb stores just in-frame clones and leaves some out. The sample holds fewer than 100,000 clones, over 40% seen once. Specimen: CD4+ T cells sorted from blood. The source is a human donor with alopecia areata.

The chain is built from TRBV29-1 and TRBJ2-7, with no clear D. The germline V and J ends were trimmed by 3 bases and 3 bases, with 9 bases remaining between them. This CDR3 is 12 amino acids long. Germline CDR1 is SQVTM and CDR2 is ANQGSEA. CDR3 protein: CSVESASYEQYF. The CDR3 DNA is TGCAGCGTTGAGTCAGCTAGCTACGAGCAGTACTTC.

CDR3 amino acids: CSVFSDSQETQYF. In DNA form, the CDR3 reads TGCAGCGTTTTTTCAGACAGTCAAGAGACCCAGTACTTC. V and J are TRBV29-1 and TRBJ2-5, with D perhaps matching TRBD1 (5 bases). Trimming took 5 bases from V and 2 from J, leaving 12 bases between them. Germline loops: CDR1 SQVTM, CDR2 ANQGSEA. CDR3 length equals 13 residues. The entire variable domain, with the rest obtained from reference TRBV29-1 and TRBJ2-5, is as follows: SAVISQKPSRDICQRGTSLTIQCQVDSQVTMMFWYRQQPGQSLTLIATANQGSEATYESGFVIDKFPISRPNLTFSTLTVSNMSPEDSSIYLCSVFSDSQETQYFGPGTRLLVL.

The chain is built from TRBV30 and TRBJ2-3; possibly TRBD1 for D (6 bases). V was shortened by 3 bases and J by 2 bases, with 9 bases between the two germline ends. Germline V gives CDR1 GTSNPN, CDR2 SVGIG (reference sequence). This CDR3 spans 13 amino acids. The CDR3 sequence: CAWRRGNTDTQYF. In DNA, the CDR3 is TGTGCCTGGAGGAGGGGGAACACAGATACGCAGTATTTT. The full variable domain, completed using reference TRBV30 and TRBJ2-3, is SQTIHQWPATLVQPVGSPLSLECTVEGTSNPNLYWYRQAAGRGLQLLFYSVGIGQISSEVPQNLSASRPQDRQFILSSKKLLLSDSGFYLCAWRRGNTDTQYFGPGTRLTVL.